This T cell receptor beta chain is drawn from a study of a mutant IDH1 vaccine in newly diagnosed glioma. Looking at the study overall: Following radiotherapy alone, or alongside temozolomide cycles, vaccination was started after an interval of 4-6 weeks.

The germline V gene has CDR1 LGHNA and CDR2 YNFKEQ. The V and J ends lost 0 bases and 4 bases, in that order; junction bases with no gene match: 8. The CDR3 has 16 amino acids. About this clone itself: As yet, its antigen is unknown.

Time point specified: week 47, end of study. The study gave 300 ug of mutant IDH1 20-mer peptide per vaccine dose, with topical imiquimod. Only in-frame clones appear in the TCRdb table, and some are missing; sequencing was by immunoSEQ multiplex PCR. The sample contains more than 30,000 clones, more than 80% of which appear only once. The sample here was PBMCs, taken from a glioma patient whose treatment included an IDH1 peptide vaccine. This sequence joins TRBV4-2 and TRBJ2-5; 7 bases are shared with TRBD2. The TCR was taken from a woman between 35 and 50 years old with glioma. The CDR3 region is CASSQDSSSGLETQYF. In DNA form, the CDR3 reads TGTGCCAGCAGCCAAGACTCCTCTAGCGGCCTAGAGACCCAGTACTTC.